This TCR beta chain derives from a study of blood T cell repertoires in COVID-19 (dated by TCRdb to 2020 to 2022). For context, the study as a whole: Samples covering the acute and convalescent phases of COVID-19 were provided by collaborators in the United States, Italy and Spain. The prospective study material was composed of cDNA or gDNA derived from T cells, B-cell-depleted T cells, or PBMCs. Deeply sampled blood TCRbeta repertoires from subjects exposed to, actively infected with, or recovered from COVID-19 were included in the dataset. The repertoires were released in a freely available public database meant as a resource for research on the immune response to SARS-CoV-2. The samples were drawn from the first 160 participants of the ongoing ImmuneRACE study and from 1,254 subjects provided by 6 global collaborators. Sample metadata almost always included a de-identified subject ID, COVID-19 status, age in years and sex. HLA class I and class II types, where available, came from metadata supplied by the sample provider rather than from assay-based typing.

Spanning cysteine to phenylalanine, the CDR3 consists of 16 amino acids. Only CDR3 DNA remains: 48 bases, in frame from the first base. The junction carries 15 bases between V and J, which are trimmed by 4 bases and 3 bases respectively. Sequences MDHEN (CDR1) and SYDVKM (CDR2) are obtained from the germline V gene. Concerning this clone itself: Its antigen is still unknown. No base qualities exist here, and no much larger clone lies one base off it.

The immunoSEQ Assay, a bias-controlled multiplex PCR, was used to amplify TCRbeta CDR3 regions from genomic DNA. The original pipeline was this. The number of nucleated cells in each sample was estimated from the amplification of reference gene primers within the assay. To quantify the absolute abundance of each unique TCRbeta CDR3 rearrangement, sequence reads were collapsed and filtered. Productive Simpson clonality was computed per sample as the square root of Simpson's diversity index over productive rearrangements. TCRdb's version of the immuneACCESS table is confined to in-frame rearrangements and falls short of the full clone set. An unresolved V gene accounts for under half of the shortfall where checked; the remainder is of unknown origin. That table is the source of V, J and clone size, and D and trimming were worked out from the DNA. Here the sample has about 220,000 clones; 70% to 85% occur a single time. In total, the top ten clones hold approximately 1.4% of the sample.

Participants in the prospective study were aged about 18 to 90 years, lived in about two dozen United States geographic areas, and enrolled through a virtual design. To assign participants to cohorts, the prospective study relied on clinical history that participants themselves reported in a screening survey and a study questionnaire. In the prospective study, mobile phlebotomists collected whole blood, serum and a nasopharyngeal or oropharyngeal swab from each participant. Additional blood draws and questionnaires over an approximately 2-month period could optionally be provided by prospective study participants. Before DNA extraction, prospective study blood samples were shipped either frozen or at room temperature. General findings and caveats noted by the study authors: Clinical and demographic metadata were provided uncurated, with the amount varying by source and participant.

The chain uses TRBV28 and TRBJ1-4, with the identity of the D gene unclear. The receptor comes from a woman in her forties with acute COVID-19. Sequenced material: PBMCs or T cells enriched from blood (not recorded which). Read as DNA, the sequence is TGTGCCAGCAGTTATACTACGGCATCCTCTAATGAAAAACTGTTTTTT. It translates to CASSYTTASSNEKLFF.